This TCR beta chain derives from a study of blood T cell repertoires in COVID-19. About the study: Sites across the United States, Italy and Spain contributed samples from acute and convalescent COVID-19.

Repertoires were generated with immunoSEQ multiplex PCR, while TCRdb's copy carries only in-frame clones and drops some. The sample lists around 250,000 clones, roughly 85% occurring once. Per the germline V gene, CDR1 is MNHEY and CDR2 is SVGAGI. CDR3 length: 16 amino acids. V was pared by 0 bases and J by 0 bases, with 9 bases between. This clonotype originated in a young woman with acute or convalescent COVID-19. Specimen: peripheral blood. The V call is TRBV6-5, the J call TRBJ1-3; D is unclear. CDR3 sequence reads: CASSYSGGSSGNTIYF. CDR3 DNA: TGTGCCAGCAGTTACTCTGGCGGGAGCTCTGGAAACACCATATATTTT.